Described below is a single T cell receptor beta chain sequence and its context. The sample is drawn from a study of identical twins. CDR3 length equals 16 residues. V lost 7 bases and J 0 bases, leaving 16 bases between the germline ends. A single record per CDR3 protein comes from TCRdb applying MiXCR to the 5' RACE reads. Among about 490,000 distinct CDR3 sequences, around 15% were seen once, and the ten largest hold around 0.48%. These data were likewise used in another study, on yellow fever vaccine responses in identical twins.

Sequencing was carried out using CD4+ T cells sorted from blood. This TCR was sampled from a woman younger than 35 in good health. The chain has TRBV12-3 or TRBV12-4 and TRBJ2-1; D is unresolved. CDR3 in amino acids: CASTSYARSSYNEQFF. CDR3 nucleotide sequence: TGTGCCAGCACCTCGTATGCGCGGAGCTCCTACAATGAGCAGTTCTTC.